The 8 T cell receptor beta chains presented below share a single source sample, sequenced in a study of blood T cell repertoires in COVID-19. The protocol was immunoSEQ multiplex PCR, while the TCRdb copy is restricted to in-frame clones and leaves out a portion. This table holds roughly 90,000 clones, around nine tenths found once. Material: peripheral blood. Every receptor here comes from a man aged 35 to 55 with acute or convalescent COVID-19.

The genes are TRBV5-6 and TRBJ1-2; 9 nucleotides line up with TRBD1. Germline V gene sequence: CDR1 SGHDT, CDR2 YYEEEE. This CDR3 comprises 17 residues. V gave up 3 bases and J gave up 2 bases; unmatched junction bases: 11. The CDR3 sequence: CASSYISGQGGNYGYTF. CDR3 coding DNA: TGTGCCAGCAGCTATATTTCGGGACAGGGAGGGAACTATGGCTACACCTTC.

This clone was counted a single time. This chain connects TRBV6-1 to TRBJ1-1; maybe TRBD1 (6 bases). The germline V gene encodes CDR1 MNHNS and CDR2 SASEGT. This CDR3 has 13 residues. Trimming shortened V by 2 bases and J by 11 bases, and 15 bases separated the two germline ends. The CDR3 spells CASSETWTEKAFF. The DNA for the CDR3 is TGTGCCAGCAGTGAAACCTGGACAGAAAAGGCTTTCTTT.

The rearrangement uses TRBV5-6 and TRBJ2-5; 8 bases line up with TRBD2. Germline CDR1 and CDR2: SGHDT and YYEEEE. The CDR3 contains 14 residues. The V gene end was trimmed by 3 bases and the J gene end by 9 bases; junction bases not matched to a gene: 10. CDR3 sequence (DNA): TGTGCCAGCAGCTCGCTCGGGGGGGAGGTGGCCCAGTACTTC. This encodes CASSSLGGEVAQYF.

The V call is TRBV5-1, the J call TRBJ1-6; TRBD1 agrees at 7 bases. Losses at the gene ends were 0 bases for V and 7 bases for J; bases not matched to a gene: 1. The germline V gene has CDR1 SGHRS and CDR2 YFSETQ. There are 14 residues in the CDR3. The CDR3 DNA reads TGCGCCAGCAGCTTGGACAGGGGAAATTCACCCCTCCACTTT. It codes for CASSLDRGNSPLHF.

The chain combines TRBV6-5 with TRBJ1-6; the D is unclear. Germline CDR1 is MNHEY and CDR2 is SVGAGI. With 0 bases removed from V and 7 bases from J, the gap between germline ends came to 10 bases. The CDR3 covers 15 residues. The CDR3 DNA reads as TGTGCCAGCAGTTACTCGCTTCAGGTCAATTCACCCCTCCACTTT. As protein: CASSYSLQVNSPLHF.

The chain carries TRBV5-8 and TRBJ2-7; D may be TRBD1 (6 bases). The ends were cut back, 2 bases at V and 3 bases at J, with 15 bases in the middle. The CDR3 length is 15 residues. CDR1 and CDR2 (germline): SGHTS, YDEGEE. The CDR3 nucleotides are TGTGCCAGCAGCTTACCCGGATCACAGGGCTACGAGCAGTACTTC. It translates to CASSLPGSQGYEQYF.

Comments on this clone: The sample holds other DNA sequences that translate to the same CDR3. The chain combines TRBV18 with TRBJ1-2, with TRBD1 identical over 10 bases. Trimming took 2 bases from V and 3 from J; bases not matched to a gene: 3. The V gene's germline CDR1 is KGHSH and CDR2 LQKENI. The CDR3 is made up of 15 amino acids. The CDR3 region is CASSPWDRGDYGYTF. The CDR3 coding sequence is TGTGCCAGCTCACCATGGGACAGGGGAGACTATGGCTACACCTTC.

The CDR3 DNA reads TGTGCCAGCAGCTTAAAAGGGGTGGACTACAATGAGCAGTTCTTC. As protein: CASSLKGVDYNEQFF. The V call is TRBV7-3, the J call TRBJ2-1; tentatively, D is TRBD1 (5 bases). Germline V lookup: CDR1 SGHTA, CDR2 FQGTGA. The CDR3 length is 15 residues. Trimming took 1 base from V and 3 from J, leaving 10 bases between them.